Listed below are T cell receptor beta chains from one sample, sequenced in a study of blood T cells in healthy people across ages. TCRdb fed the 5' RACE reads into MiXCR, producing one record per CDR3 protein. The data show some 1.5 million distinct CDR3 sequences, 28% seen once. Sequencing was performed on blood. Receptors were obtained from a woman in her twenties or thirties in good health. The CDR3 runs from the conserved cysteine through the conserved F or W. Fields, in order: clone size, D gene, V gene, J gene, CDR3 protein, CDR3 DNA. The D gene is left open where the match is weak. For some rows the clone size is stated as once, few or many, or as a class when expanded; others skip it.

abundance: few
d_gene: -
v_gene: TRBV4-3
j_gene: TRBJ2-1
CDR3aa: CASSQEEGGTYNEQFF
CDR3nt: TGCGCCAGCAGCCAAGAAGAGGGTGGTACCTACAATGAGCAGTTCTTC

abundance: few
d_gene: TRBD1
v_gene: TRBV4-2
j_gene: TRBJ1-1
CDR3aa: CASSQGTGMVTEAFF
CDR3nt: TGTGCCAGCAGCCAAGGGACAGGGATGGTGACTGAAGCTTTCTTT

abundance: many
d_gene: TRBD2
v_gene: TRBV6-5
j_gene: TRBJ2-5
CDR3aa: CASSYSSTSGGAQETQYF
CDR3nt: TGTGCCAGCAGTTACTCGAGTACTAGCGGGGGGGCACAAGAGACCCAGTACTTC

abundance: -
d_gene: -
v_gene: TRBV27
j_gene: TRBJ2-7
CDR3aa: CASSANNLYEQYF
CDR3nt: TGTGCCAGCAGTGCTAACAACCTCTACGAGCAGTACTTC

abundance: once
d_gene: TRBD1
v_gene: TRBV27
j_gene: TRBJ2-5
CDR3aa: CASSLRQGAYGQYF
CDR3nt: TGTGCCAGCAGTTTAAGACAGGGGGCCTACGGGCAGTACTTC

abundance: many
d_gene: -
v_gene: TRBV5-1
j_gene: TRBJ2-3
CDR3aa: CASSLEGSSTDTQYF
CDR3nt: TGCGCCAGCAGCTTGGAAGGGTCTAGCACAGATACGCAGTATTTT

abundance: -
d_gene: -
v_gene: TRBV18
j_gene: TRBJ1-6
CDR3aa: CASSSRDKSSPLHF
CDR3nt: TGTGCCAGCTCCTCCAGGGACAAAAGTTCACCCCTCCACTTT

abundance: -
d_gene: TRBD2
v_gene: TRBV20-1
j_gene: TRBJ2-7
CDR3aa: CSARELLAGGLEQYF
CDR3nt: TGCAGTGCTAGAGAGCTACTAGCGGGAGGACTCGAGCAGTACTTC

abundance: -
d_gene: TRBD2
v_gene: TRBV7-9
j_gene: TRBJ2-5
CDR3aa: CASSLETSGGKEAQYF
CDR3nt: TGTGCCAGCAGCTTAGAGACTAGCGGGGGCAAAGAGGCCCAGTACTTC

abundance: -
d_gene: TRBD1
v_gene: TRBV4-1
j_gene: TRBJ1-2
CDR3aa: CASSQGTGVVGYTF
CDR3nt: TGCGCCAGCAGCCAGGGGACAGGGGTTGTCGGCTACACCTTC

abundance: once
d_gene: -
v_gene: TRBV7-8
j_gene: TRBJ2-7
CDR3aa: CASSLARSVRGLKVSSYEQYF
CDR3nt: TGTGCCAGCAGCTTAGCCCGGTCGGTCCGAGGCTTGAAAGTGTCTAGCTACGAGCAGTACTTC

abundance: -
d_gene: -
v_gene: TRBV7-2
j_gene: TRBJ2-2
CDR3aa: CASSLRTRVTGELFF
CDR3nt: TGTGCCAGCAGCTTACGCACCCGGGTAACCGGGGAGCTGTTTTTT

abundance: few
d_gene: -
v_gene: TRBV29-1
j_gene: TRBJ2-3
CDR3aa: CSVGQGSADTQYF
CDR3nt: TGCAGCGTTGGGCAGGGAAGCGCAGATACGCAGTATTTT

abundance: -
d_gene: -
v_gene: TRBV5-5
j_gene: TRBJ2-6
CDR3aa: CASSSAQGTGANVLTF
CDR3nt: TGTGCCAGCAGCTCAGCCCAGGGCACTGGGGCCAACGTCCTGACTTTC